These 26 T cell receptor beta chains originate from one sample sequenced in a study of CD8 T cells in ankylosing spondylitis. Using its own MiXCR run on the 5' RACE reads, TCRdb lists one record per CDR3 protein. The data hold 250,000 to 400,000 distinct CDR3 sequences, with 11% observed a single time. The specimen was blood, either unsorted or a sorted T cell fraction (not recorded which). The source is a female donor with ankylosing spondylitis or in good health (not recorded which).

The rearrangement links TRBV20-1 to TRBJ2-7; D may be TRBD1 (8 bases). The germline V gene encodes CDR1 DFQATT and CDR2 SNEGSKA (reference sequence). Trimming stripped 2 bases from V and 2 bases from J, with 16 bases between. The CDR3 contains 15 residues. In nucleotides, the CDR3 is TGCAGTGCTAGAAAGGGGGGGGACAGGACCTACGAGCAGTACTTC. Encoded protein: CSARKGGDRTYEQYF.

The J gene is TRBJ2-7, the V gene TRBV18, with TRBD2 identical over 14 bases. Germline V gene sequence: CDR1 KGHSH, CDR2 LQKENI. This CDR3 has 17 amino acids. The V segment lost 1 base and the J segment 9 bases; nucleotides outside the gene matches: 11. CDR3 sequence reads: CASSPLTSGRAVGWQYF. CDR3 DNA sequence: TGTGCCAGCTCACCACTGACTAGCGGGAGGGCTGTTGGATGGCAGTACTTC.

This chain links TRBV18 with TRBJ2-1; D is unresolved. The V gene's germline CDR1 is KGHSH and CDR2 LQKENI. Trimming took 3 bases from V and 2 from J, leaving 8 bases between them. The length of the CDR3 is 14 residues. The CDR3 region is CASSPSEAYNEQFF. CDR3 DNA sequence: TGTGCCAGCTCACCTTCGGAAGCCTACAATGAGCAGTTCTTC.

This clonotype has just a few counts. The CDR3 spells CASSYETGLSTEAFF. CDR3 sequence (DNA): TGCGCCAGCAGCTATGAGACAGGGTTGAGCACTGAAGCTTTCTTT. The V call is TRBV5-1, the J call TRBJ1-1, with 7 bases aligning to TRBD1. The CDR3 contains 15 residues. V lost 3 bases, J lost 4 bases, and 9 bases stayed unmatched. The germline V gene has CDR1 SGHRS and CDR2 YFSETQ.

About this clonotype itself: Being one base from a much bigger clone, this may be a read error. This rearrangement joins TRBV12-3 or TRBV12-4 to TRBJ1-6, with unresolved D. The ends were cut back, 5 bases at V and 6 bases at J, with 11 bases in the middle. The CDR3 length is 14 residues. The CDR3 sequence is CASSPWTSNSPLHF. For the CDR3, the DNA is TGTGCCAGCAGTCCCTGGACCTCTAATTCACCCCTCCACTTT.

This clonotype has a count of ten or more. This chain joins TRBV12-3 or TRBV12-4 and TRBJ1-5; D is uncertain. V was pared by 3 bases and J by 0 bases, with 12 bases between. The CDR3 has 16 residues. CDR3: CASSFSLQGSNQPQHF. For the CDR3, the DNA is TGTGCCAGCAGTTTTAGCCTCCAAGGTAGCAATCAGCCCCAGCATTTT.

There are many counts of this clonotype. In DNA form, the CDR3 reads TGTGCCAGCAGCTTGGTCCCAGGGCGATCCGGGGAGCTGTTTTTT. Amino acids: CASSLVPGRSGELFF. The J gene is TRBJ2-2, the V gene TRBV5-6; D is possibly TRBD1 (5 bases). This CDR3 has 15 residues. Trimming left V 0 bases short and J 6 bases short, with 12 bases between. CDR1 and CDR2 (germline): SGHDT, YYEEEE.

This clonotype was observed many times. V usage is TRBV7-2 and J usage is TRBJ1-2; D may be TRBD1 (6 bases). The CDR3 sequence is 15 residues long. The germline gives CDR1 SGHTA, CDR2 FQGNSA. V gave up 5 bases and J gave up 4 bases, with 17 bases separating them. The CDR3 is CASSLPGQPIYGYTF. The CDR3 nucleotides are TGTGCCAGCAGCCTACCAGGACAGCCTATCTATGGCTACACCTTC.

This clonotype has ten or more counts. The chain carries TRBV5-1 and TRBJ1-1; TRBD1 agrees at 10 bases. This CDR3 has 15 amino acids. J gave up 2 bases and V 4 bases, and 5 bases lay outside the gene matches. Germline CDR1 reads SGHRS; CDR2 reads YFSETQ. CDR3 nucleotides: TGCGCCAGCAGCCTGACAGGGGGCTACAACACTGAAGCTTTCTTT. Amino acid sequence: CASSLTGGYNTEAFF.

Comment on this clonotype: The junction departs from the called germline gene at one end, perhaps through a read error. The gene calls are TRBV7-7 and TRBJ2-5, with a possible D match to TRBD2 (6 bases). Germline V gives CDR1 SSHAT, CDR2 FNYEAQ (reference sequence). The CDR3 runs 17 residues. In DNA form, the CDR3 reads TGTGCTAGCAGCTTAGTAAGGACCGCGGGACTCCAAGAGACCCAGTACTTC. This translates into CASSLVRTAGLQETQYF. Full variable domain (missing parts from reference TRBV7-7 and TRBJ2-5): GAGVSQSPRYKVTKRGQDVTLRCDPISSHATLYWYQQALGQGPEFLTYFNYEAQPDKSGLPSDRFSAERPEGSISTLTIQRTEQRDSAMYRCASSLVRTAGLQETQYFGPGTRLLVL.

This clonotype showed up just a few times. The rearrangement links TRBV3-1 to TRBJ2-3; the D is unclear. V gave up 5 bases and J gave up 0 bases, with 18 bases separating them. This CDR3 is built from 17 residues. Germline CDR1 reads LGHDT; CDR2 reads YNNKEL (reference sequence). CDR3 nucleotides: TGTGCCAGCAGCAAAGTCTTAAGGCTTGATAGCACAGATACGCAGTATTTT. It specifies CASSKVLRLDSTDTQYF.

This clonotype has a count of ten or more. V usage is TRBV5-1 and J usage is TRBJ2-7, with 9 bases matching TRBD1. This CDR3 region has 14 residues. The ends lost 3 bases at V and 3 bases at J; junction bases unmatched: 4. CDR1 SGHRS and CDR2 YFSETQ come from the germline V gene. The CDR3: CASSSMDRGYEQYF. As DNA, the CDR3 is TGCGCCAGCAGCTCTATGGACAGGGGCTACGAGCAGTACTTC. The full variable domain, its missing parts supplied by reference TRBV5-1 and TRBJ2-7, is KAGVTQTPRYLIKTRGQQVTLSCSPISGHRSVSWYQQTPGQGLQFLFEYFSETQRNKGNFPGRFSGRQFSNSRSEMNVSTLELGDSALYLCASSSMDRGYEQYFGPGTRLTVT.

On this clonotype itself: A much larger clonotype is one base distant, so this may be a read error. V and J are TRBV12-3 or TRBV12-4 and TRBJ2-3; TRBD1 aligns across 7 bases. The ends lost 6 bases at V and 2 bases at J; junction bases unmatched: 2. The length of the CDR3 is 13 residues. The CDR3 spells CASRGQFTDTQYF. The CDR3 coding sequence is TGTGCCAGCAGGGGACAGTTCACAGATACGCAGTATTTT.

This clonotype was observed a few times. The CDR3 reads CASELPGQGATGELFF. DNA for the CDR3: TGTGCCAGCGAACTACCGGGACAGGGGGCCACCGGGGAGCTGTTTTTT. The chain combines TRBV28 with TRBJ2-2, with TRBD1 matching over 12 bases. Germline CDR1 is MDHEN and CDR2 is SYDVKM. Germline trimming cut 8 bases from V and 4 bases from J; bases unmatched to any gene: 8. The length of the CDR3 is 16 residues. The full variable domain, its missing parts supplied by reference TRBV28 and TRBJ2-2, is DVKVTQSSRYLVKRTGEKVFLECVQDMDHENMFWYRQDPGLGLRLIYFSYDVKMKEKGDIPEGYSVSREKKERFSLILESASTNQTSMYLCASELPGQGATGELFFGEGSRLTVL.

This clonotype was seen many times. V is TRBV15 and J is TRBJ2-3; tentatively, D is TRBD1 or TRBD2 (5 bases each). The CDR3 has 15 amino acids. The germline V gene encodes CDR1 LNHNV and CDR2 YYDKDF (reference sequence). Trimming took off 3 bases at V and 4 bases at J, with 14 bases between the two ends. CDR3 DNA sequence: TGTGCCACCAGCAGGGACACTAGGCGGGCAGATACGCAGTATTTT. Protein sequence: CATSRDTRRADTQYF.

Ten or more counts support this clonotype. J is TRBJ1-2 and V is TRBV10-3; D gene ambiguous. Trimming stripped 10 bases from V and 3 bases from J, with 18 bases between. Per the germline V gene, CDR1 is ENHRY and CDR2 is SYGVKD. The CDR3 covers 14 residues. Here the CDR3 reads CATGPDLVDYGYTF. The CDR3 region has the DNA TGTGCCACCGGGCCGGACTTAGTTGACTATGGCTACACCTTC.

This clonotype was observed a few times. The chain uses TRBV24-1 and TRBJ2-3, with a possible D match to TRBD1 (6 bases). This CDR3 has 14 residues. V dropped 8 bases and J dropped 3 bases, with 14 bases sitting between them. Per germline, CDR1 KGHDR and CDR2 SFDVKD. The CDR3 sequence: CATMGRGGTDTQYF. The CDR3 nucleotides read TGTGCCACCATGGGCAGGGGTGGTACAGATACGCAGTATTTT.

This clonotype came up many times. In DNA form, the CDR3 reads TGTGCCAGCAGCTCGGGCAGTCGCGCTAGCAATCAGCCCCAGCATTTT. It codes for CASSSGSRASNQPQHF. This chain uses TRBV5-6 with TRBJ1-5, with no clear D. Per germline, CDR1 SGHDT and CDR2 YYEEEE. Trimming took off 3 bases at V and 0 bases at J, with 13 bases between the two ends. The CDR3 has 16 amino acids. Combining the CDR3 with reference TRBV5-6 and TRBJ1-5 gives the whole variable domain DAGVTQSPTHLIKTRGQQVTLRCSPKSGHDTVSWYQQALGQGPQFIFQYYEEEERQRGNFPDRFSGHQFPNYSSELNVNALLLGDSALYLCASSSGSRASNQPQHFGDGTRLSIL.

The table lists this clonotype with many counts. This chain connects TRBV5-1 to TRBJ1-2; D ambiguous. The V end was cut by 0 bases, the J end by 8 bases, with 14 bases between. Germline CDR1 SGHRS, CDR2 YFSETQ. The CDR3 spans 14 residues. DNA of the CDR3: TGCGCCAGCAGCTTGGAGCCGGGGTTAGGCGGCTACACCTTC. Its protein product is CASSLEPGLGGYTF.

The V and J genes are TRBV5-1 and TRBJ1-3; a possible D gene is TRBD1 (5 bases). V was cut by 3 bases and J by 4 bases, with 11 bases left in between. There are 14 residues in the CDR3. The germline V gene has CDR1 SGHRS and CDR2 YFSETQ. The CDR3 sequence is CASSSGGNGNTIYF. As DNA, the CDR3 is TGCGCCAGCAGCTCCGGGGGGAACGGAAACACCATATATTTT.

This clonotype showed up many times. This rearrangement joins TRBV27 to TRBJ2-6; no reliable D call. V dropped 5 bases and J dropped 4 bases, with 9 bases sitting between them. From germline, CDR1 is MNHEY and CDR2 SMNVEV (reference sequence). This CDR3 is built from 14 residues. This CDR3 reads CASSPYTGANVLTF. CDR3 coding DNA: TGTGCCAGCAGTCCCTATACAGGGGCCAACGTCCTGACTTTC.

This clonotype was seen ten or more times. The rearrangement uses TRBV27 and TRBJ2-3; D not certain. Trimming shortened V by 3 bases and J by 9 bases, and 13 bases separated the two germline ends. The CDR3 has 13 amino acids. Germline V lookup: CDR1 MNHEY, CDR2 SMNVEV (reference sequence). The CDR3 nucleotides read TGTGCCAGCAGTTTTTCCCCCGGATACACGCAGTATTTT. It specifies CASSFSPGYTQYF.

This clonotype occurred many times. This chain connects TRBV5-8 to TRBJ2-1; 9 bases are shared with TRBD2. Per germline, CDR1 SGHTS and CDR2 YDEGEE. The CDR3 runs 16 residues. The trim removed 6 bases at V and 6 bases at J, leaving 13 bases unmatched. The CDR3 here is CASTARRLADINEQFF. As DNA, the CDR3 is TGTGCCAGCACCGCGAGGCGACTAGCGGATATCAATGAGCAGTTCTTC.

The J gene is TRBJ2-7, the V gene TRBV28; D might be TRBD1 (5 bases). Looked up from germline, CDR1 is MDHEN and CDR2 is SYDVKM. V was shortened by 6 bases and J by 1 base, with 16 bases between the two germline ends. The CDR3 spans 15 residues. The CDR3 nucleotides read TGTGCCAGCAGCTTCCAGGGTCATCCGTCCTACGAGCAGTACTTC. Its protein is CASSFQGHPSYEQYF.

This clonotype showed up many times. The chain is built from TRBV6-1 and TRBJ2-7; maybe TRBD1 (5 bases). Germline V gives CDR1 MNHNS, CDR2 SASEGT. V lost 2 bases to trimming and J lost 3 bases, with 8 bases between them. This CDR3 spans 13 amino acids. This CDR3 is CASSELGLYEQYF. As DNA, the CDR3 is TGTGCCAGCAGTGAACTGGGGCTCTACGAGCAGTACTTC.

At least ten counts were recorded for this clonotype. The CDR3 here is CAIQGKSSGNTIYF. CDR3 DNA sequence: TGTGCCATCCAGGGAAAGTCATCTGGAAACACCATATATTTT. The V call is TRBV28, the J call TRBJ1-3, with D possibly TRBD1 on 5 matching bases. Germline V gives CDR1 MDHEN, CDR2 SYDVKM. The CDR3 runs 14 residues. V was shortened by 10 bases and J by 1 base, with 14 bases between the two germline ends.